This TCR beta chain was obtained from a study of CD8+CD57+ T cells in acquired aplastic anemia. TCR beta VDJ and CDR3 profiling used genomic DNA as template. TCRdb re-analysed the reads in MiXCR, keeping a single row per CDR3 protein. This table has some 120,000 distinct CDR3 sequences, around 50% appearing once. The junction had 5 bases not matched to a gene; V was cut back by 0 bases and J by 1 base. The CDR3 is 16 amino acids. CDR1 and CDR2 (germline): LGHNA, YNFKEQ. Sequenced input: sorted CD4+, CD8+, or CD8+CD57+ T cells (not recorded which) from PBMCs. The source of this sequence is a human donor in good health, serving as a control. V is TRBV4-2 and J is TRBJ1-1; 7 bases are a match to TRBD1. The DNA of the CDR3 is TGTGCCAGCAGCCAAGATACAGGGGTCAGGAACACTGAAGCTTTCTTT. This gives the protein CASSQDTGVRNTEAFF.